These 32 T cell receptor beta chains originate from one sample sequenced in a study of blood T cells in healthy people across ages. Primed by a sample-barcoded 5' primer and a J-beta primer mix, a second PCR proceeded for about 6 to 11 cycles. TCRdb re-analysed the 5' RACE reads in MiXCR, keeping a single row per CDR3 protein. The sample has about 600,000 distinct CDR3 sequences, around half seen once. The sequencing input was blood. These receptor sequences come from an elderly man in good health.

The gene calls are TRBV6-2 or TRBV6-3 and TRBJ2-7, with 8 bases matching TRBD2. This CDR3 is built from 15 residues. The V gene end was trimmed by 2 bases and the J gene end by 3 bases; junction bases not matched to a gene: 6. CDR1 MNHEY and CDR2 SVGEGT come from the germline V gene. The DNA for the CDR3 is TGTGCCAGCAGTTACGGTGGTAGCGGGGACTACGAGCAGTACTTC. As protein: CASSYGGSGDYEQYF.

The chain combines TRBV7-6 with TRBJ2-1; 14 nucleotides match TRBD2. The J segment lost 7 bases and the V segment lost 4 bases, leaving 12 bases of the junction unmatched. The CDR3 length is 18 residues. Germline CDR1 is SGHVS and CDR2 is FNYEAQ. CDR3 bases: TGTGCCAGCAGCTCCTTCCCGGGACTAGCGGGAGCGGAGAATGAGCAGTTCTTC. Its translation: CASSSFPGLAGAENEQFF. Full variable domain (remainder filled in from reference TRBV7-6 and TRBJ2-1): GAGVSQSPRYKVTKRGQDVALRCDPISGHVSLYWYRQALGQGPEFLTYFNYEAQQDKSGLPNDRFSAERPEGSISTLTIQRTEQRDSAMYRCASSSFPGLAGAENEQFFGPGTRLTVL.

This chain uses TRBV20-1 with TRBJ1-1, with D unresolved. The CDR3 runs to 14 residues. Germline values: CDR1 DFQATT, CDR2 SNEGSKA (reference sequence). V was trimmed by 5 bases and J by 5 bases, leaving 18 bases between them. The CDR3 DNA reads TGCAGTGCTCCGGAAAGGGCCCGAGGAACTGAAGCTTTCTTT. It encodes CSAPERARGTEAFF.

This chain uses TRBV11-2 with TRBJ2-2, with D tentatively TRBD1 (5 bases). Trimming took 2 bases from V and 1 from J, leaving 5 bases between them. The germline CDR1 and CDR2 sequences are SGHAT and FQNNGV. The length of the CDR3 is 14 residues. CDR3: CASSLTGNTGELFF. CDR3 coding DNA: TGTGCCAGCAGCTTAACAGGGAACACCGGGGAGCTGTTTTTT.

The rearrangement links TRBV20-1 to TRBJ2-1; D is perhaps TRBD2 (7 bases). V lost 6 bases and J lost 4, with 19 bases in between. This CDR3 has 15 amino acids. The germline V gene encodes CDR1 DFQATT and CDR2 SNEGSKA (reference sequence). CDR3 in amino acids: CSAKGGAVGYNEQFF. CDR3 nucleotides: TGCAGTGCCAAAGGGGGGGCAGTAGGATACAATGAGCAGTTCTTC.

The rearrangement links TRBV12-3 or TRBV12-4 to TRBJ2-2, with 8 bases fitting TRBD1. Trimming removed 7 bases from V and 1 base from J; junction bases left unmatched: 5. This CDR3 spans 15 amino acids. CDR3 residues: CASTVTGVNTGELFF. DNA of the CDR3: TGTGCCAGCACCGTGACAGGGGTGAACACCGGGGAGCTGTTTTTT.

The chain carries TRBV4-1 and TRBJ2-5; 10 positions agree with TRBD2. V trimming: 4 bases; J trimming: 0 bases; junction bases outside the gene matches: 2. Germline values: CDR1 MGHRA, CDR2 YSYEKL. CDR3 length equals 15 residues. The DNA for the CDR3 is TGCGCCAGCAGCCCGACTAGCGGGTACCAAGAGACCCAGTACTTC. Protein: CASSPTSGYQETQYF.

This clonotype has just one count. This sequence joins TRBV9 and TRBJ2-1; 7 bases are shared with TRBD2. After removal of 0 bases from V and 0 bases from J, the junction contained 3 bases not matched to a gene. This CDR3 has 16 residues. Looked up from germline, CDR1 is SGDLS and CDR2 is YYNGEE. CDR3 sequence reads: CASSVVGGGSYNEQFF. DNA for the CDR3: TGTGCCAGCAGCGTAGTTGGCGGGGGCTCCTACAATGAGCAGTTCTTC. The full variable domain, completed using reference TRBV9 and TRBJ2-1, is DSGVTQTPKHLITATGQRVTLRCSPRSGDLSVYWYQQSLDQGLQFLIQYYNGEERAKGNILERFSAQQFPDLHSELNLSSLELGDSALYFCASSVVGGGSYNEQFFGPGTRLTVL.

The gene calls are TRBV3-1 and TRBJ2-1; possible D gene TRBD2, 6 bases. The CDR3 totals 15 residues. Germline V gene lookup returns CDR1 LGHDT and CDR2 YNNKEL (reference sequence). V lost 2 bases to trimming and J lost 5 bases, with 13 bases between them. The CDR3 is CASSQWDSGNNEQFF. The CDR3 coding sequence is TGTGCCAGCAGCCAATGGGACTCGGGAAACAATGAGCAGTTCTTC.

The CDR3 sequence: CSAARGQAVVAQHF. CDR3 in DNA: TGCAGTGCCGCCCGGGGACAGGCGGTTGTAGCCCAGCATTTT. The rearrangement joins TRBV20-1 to TRBJ1-5; 8 bases map to TRBD1. Germline CDR1 DFQATT, CDR2 SNEGSKA (reference sequence). This CDR3 comprises 14 residues. The trim removed 6 bases at V and 11 bases at J, leaving 15 bases unmatched.

As to this clonotype: A much larger clone sits a single nucleotide away, making a read error possible. V usage is TRBV11-2 and J usage is TRBJ2-4, with a weak D call TRBD1 (6 bases). The CDR3 consists of 15 residues. CDR1 and CDR2 (germline): SGHAT, FQNNGV. Trimming took 4 bases from V and 13 from J, leaving 23 bases between them. DNA for the CDR3: TGTGCCAGCAGCTCCCGGGACACCAGACCTAGGGAGCAGTACTTC. Protein: CASSSRDTRPREQYF.

CDR3 DNA sequence: TGTGCCAGCAGCGGGAGTTCGTATGGCTACACCTTC. It translates to CASSGSSYGYTF. The V call is TRBV6-1, the J call TRBJ1-2; D gene ambiguous. The CDR3 has 12 residues. Germline assignment: CDR1 MNHNS and CDR2 SASEGT. Trimming shortened V by 6 bases and J by 5 bases, and 10 bases separated the two germline ends.

This clonotype was observed once. The chain combines TRBV20-1 with TRBJ2-3; TRBD2 matches at 10 bases. V was pared by 1 base and J by 7 bases, with 11 bases of the junction left unmatched. The CDR3 length is 16 residues. CDR1 and CDR2 from the germline V gene are DFQATT and SNEGSKA (reference sequence). CDR3 loop: CSARVWSSGGTNTQYF. DNA for the CDR3: TGCAGTGCTAGAGTATGGAGTAGCGGGGGGACAAATACGCAGTATTTT.

V usage is TRBV27 and J usage is TRBJ2-3; 7 bases are shared with TRBD2. CDR3 length: 14 residues. The V and J ends lost 5 bases and 2 bases, in that order; junction bases with no gene match: 4. Germline V gene data show CDR1 as MNHEY and CDR2 as SMNVEV (reference sequence). CDR3 sequence (DNA): TGTGCCAGCAGTCGCCGACTAGCCACAGATACGCAGTATTTT. Its protein is CASSRRLATDTQYF.

As for this clonotype: A read error may be the cause here, since a much bigger clone is one base away. The rearrangement joins TRBV20-1 to TRBJ2-5; 12 bases line up with TRBD2. From germline, CDR1 is DFQATT and CDR2 SNEGSKA (reference sequence). V shed 6 bases, J shed 11 bases, and the junction held 13 bases outside the gene matches. The CDR3 is 14 amino acids. In DNA form, the CDR3 reads TGCAGTGCCTGGACTAGCGGGACCCACTACAAGCAGTACTTC. Translated: CSAWTSGTHYKQYF.

The V gene is TRBV20-1, the J gene TRBJ1-5; D may be TRBD1 (6 bases). Trimming stripped 5 bases from V and 5 bases from J, with 22 bases between. This CDR3 has 16 amino acids. Germline-derived CDR1 and CDR2 are DFQATT and SNEGSKA (reference sequence). CDR3 protein: CSAQKTGGDSYQPQHF. The CDR3 nucleotides read TGCAGTGCTCAAAAGACAGGTGGGGATTCCTATCAGCCCCAGCATTTT.

The chain uses TRBV5-3 and TRBJ2-1; D unresolved. TRBV5-3 is identified as an open reading frame with a role that is uncertain. Trimming left V 4 bases short and J 10 bases short, with 15 bases between. This CDR3 region has 13 residues. In nucleotides, the CDR3 is TGTGCCAGAAGCCTATGGCCCGGATGGGAGCAGTTCTTC. It codes for CARSLWPGWEQFF.

The V gene is TRBV12-3 or TRBV12-4, the J gene TRBJ1-5, with 7 bases lining up with TRBD1. The CDR3 has 14 residues. Unmatched junction bases numbered 4, after V lost 5 bases and J lost 3 bases. CDR3 bases: TGTGCCAGCAGTCCCACAGGGGTCAATCAGCCCCAGCATTTT. Translating gives CASSPTGVNQPQHF.

This clonotype was detected only a few times. The V call is TRBV6-2 or TRBV6-3, the J call TRBJ2-7; D perhaps matches TRBD1 (6 bases). The CDR3 has 14 amino acids. Germline lookup yields CDR1 MNHEY and CDR2 SVGEGT. Between the trimmed V and J ends, which lost 4 bases and 0 bases, there was a span of 10 bases. CDR3 in DNA: TGTGCCAGCAGTTGGGACAAACTCTCCTACGAGCAGTACTTC. Its translation: CASSWDKLSYEQYF.

This chain joins TRBV10-3 and TRBJ1-1; a possible D gene is TRBD1 (5 bases). Per germline, CDR1 ENHRY and CDR2 SYGVKD. The CDR3 is 12 residues long. Trimming stripped 6 bases from V and 8 bases from J, with 13 bases between. CDR3 region: CAIRPAGEEAFF. The CDR3 coding sequence is TGTGCCATCAGGCCTGCGGGGGAGGAAGCTTTCTTT.

V gene TRBV9 combines with J gene TRBJ2-4; 11 nucleotides match TRBD1. The better agreement between TRBJ2-7 and the DNA end casts doubt on the J call. There are 15 residues in the CDR3. Germline V CDR1 and CDR2: SGDLS, YYNGEE. The chain's CDR3 is CASSVMGTGGYEQYF. The CDR3 DNA is TGTGCCAGCAGCGTGATGGGGACAGGGGGATACGAGCAGTACTTC.

This clonotype was observed at least ten times. The chain combines TRBV6-5 with TRBJ2-3; no definite D call. From germline, CDR1 is MNHEY and CDR2 SVGAGI. This CDR3 spans 15 amino acids. Between the trimmed V and J ends, which lost 5 bases and 5 bases, there was a span of 17 bases. Written as DNA, the CDR3 is TGTGCCAGCAGTATCAATCTCTCTCCCCTAGATACGCAGTATTTT. As protein: CASSINLSPLDTQYF.

Concerning this clonotype: A much larger clone lies one base from this, so it may be a read error. The chain recombines TRBV6-5 with TRBJ1-6; 10 nucleotides align to TRBD1. CDR1 MNHEY and CDR2 SVGAGI come from the germline V gene. This CDR3 region has 20 residues. The CDR3 is CTSSYKPPGQGYSYNSPLHF. CDR3 coding DNA: TGTACCAGCAGTTACAAGCCCCCGGGACAGGGGTACTCCTATAATTCACCCCTCCACTTT.

The chain couples TRBV29-1 to TRBJ2-3, with D uncertain. There are 12 residues in the CDR3. V was trimmed by 4 bases and J by 6 bases, leaving 11 bases between them. Germline V gives CDR1 SQVTM, CDR2 ANQGSEA. The CDR3 region has the DNA TGCAGCGTTGGACGATCAGAGGATACGCAGTATTTT. The encoded protein is CSVGRSEDTQYF.

The J gene is TRBJ2-5, the V gene TRBV6-5, with TRBD2 matching over 11 bases. CDR1 and CDR2 (germline): MNHEY, SVGAGI. This CDR3 has 16 amino acids. J gave up 5 bases and V 6 bases, and 11 bases lay outside the gene matches. CDR3 region: CASRLLAGGARETQYF. In nucleotides, the CDR3 is TGTGCCAGCAGACTTCTAGCGGGGGGAGCTAGGGAGACCCAGTACTTC.

For this clonotype: This may arise from a read error, as a much more abundant clone is one base away. The chain joins TRBV5-1 to TRBJ2-1; the match to TRBD1 covers 11 bases. The CDR3 totals 16 residues. CDR1 SGHRS and CDR2 YFSETQ come from the germline V gene. The CDR3 coding sequence is TGCGTCAGCACCCGGACAGGGGGCGTAAACGACAATGAGCAGTTCTTC. Protein sequence: CVSTRTGGVNDNEQFF.

This clonotype was observed a handful of times. The chain links TRBV12-3 or TRBV12-4 to TRBJ1-1, with TRBD1 matching 8 bases. The CDR3 has 17 amino acids. The junction had 11 bases not matched to a gene; V was cut back by 1 base and J by 4 bases. CDR3 residues: CASSLGALTGVGTEAFF. DNA for the CDR3: TGTGCCAGCAGTTTAGGGGCTTTGACAGGGGTAGGCACTGAAGCTTTCTTT.

The V gene is TRBV12-3 or TRBV12-4, the J gene TRBJ2-5; D is perhaps TRBD1 (6 bases). CDR3 length: 14 residues. V was cut by 3 bases and J by 5 bases, with 13 bases left in between. The CDR3 spells CASSFQGLGETQYF. The CDR3 DNA is TGTGCCAGCAGTTTCCAGGGGCTGGGCGAGACCCAGTACTTC.

The rearrangement joins TRBV9 to TRBJ2-1, with D perhaps TRBD2 (5 bases). Germline CDR1 SGDLS, CDR2 YYNGEE. This CDR3 has 14 amino acids. V was pared by 4 bases and J by 4 bases, with 12 bases between. CDR3 nucleotide sequence: TGTGCCAGCAGCCGAGGGCTCGAATACAATGAGCAGTTCTTC. Translating it yields CASSRGLEYNEQFF. Drawing the rest from reference TRBV9 and TRBJ2-1, the complete variable domain is DSGVTQTPKHLITATGQRVTLRCSPRSGDLSVYWYQQSLDQGLQFLIQYYNGEERAKGNILERFSAQQFPDLHSELNLSSLELGDSALYFCASSRGLEYNEQFFGPGTRLTVL.

This clonotype was recorded at least ten times. The chain uses TRBV6-6 and TRBJ2-1, with D maybe TRBD1 (5 bases). Germline V gene data show CDR1 as MNHNY and CDR2 as SVGAGI (reference sequence). There are 16 residues in the CDR3. Trimming removed 0 bases from V and 1 base from J, with 10 bases in between. The CDR3: CASSYSDTPSYNEQFF. DNA of the CDR3: TGTGCCAGCAGTTACTCGGACACCCCGTCCTACAATGAGCAGTTCTTC.

This chain connects TRBV29-1 to TRBJ2-3, with TRBD2 matching 7 bases. Trimming cost V 8 bases and J 8 bases; bases outside gene matches: 4. The CDR3 is 10 residues long. CDR1 is SQVTM, CDR2 ANQGSEA, per germline. CDR3 in amino acids: CSSGGVTQYF. Written as DNA, the CDR3 is TGCAGCTCGGGGGGAGTTACGCAGTATTTT.

The rearrangement links TRBV20-1 to TRBJ2-1; D unclear. The ends were cut back, 3 bases at V and 2 bases at J, with 8 bases in the middle. The CDR3 length is 13 residues. Per germline, CDR1 DFQATT and CDR2 SNEGSKA (reference sequence). The CDR3 sequence: CSASPRPYNEQFF. CDR3 DNA: TGCAGTGCTAGCCCCCGGCCCTACAATGAGCAGTTCTTC.